The 21 T cell receptor beta chains presented below share a single source sample, sequenced in a study of cytomegalovirus exposure and HLA in healthy donors. Amplification used 60 Vbeta primers and 13 Jbeta primers. Clones were sequenced by immunoSEQ multiplex PCR, and TCRdb holds only the in-frame ones, with some missing. The table shows approximately 120,000 clones, with about four fifths occurring only once. Specimen: PBMCs. These receptor sequences come from a woman aged 25 to 45 in good health and CMV-seronegative.

This clone was seen more than once but under ten times. The chain recombines TRBV5-1 with TRBJ2-7; TRBD1 aligns across 12 bases. The germline V gene has CDR1 SGHRS and CDR2 YFSETQ. This CDR3 has 15 amino acids. Germline trimming cut 3 bases from V and 7 bases from J; bases unmatched to any gene: 8. The CDR3 region has the DNA TGCGCCAGCAGCTCTGGGACAGGGGGCGTTTGGGAGCAGTACTTC. Protein: CASSSGTGGVWEQYF.

The V call is TRBV4-3, the J call TRBJ2-3; a weak D match, TRBD2 (5 bases). CDR1 and CDR2 (germline): LGHNA, YSLEER. V dropped 4 bases and J dropped 4 bases, with 15 bases sitting between them. The CDR3 covers 15 residues. Written as DNA, the CDR3 is TGCGCCAGCAGCCTTTTGGGCGGGTCATCAGATACGCAGTATTTT. The encoded protein is CASSLLGGSSDTQYF.

The chain employs TRBV28 and TRBJ2-7; TRBD1 agrees at 7 bases. The CDR3 covers 14 residues. After removal of 4 bases from V and 1 base from J, the junction contained 4 bases not matched to a gene. Germline CDR1 reads MDHEN; CDR2 reads SYDVKM. In DNA form, the CDR3 reads TGTGCCAGCAGTTCGATGGACAGGTCCTACGAGCAGTACTTC. It encodes CASSSMDRSYEQYF.

The chain uses TRBV12-5 and TRBJ1-5, with 7 bases aligning to TRBD1. This CDR3 is built from 15 residues. CDR1 and CDR2 from the germline V gene are LGHNT and FRNRAP. The trim removed 6 bases at V and 4 bases at J, leaving 9 bases unmatched. The CDR3 protein is CASGDDRVGNQPQHF. Here the CDR3 DNA reads TGTGCTAGTGGCGACGACAGGGTAGGAAATCAGCCCCAGCATTTT.

Concerning this clone itself: Other nucleotide sequences from this sample produce the same CDR3. The gene calls are TRBV6-1 and TRBJ2-5; tentative D call: TRBD1 (6 bases). V lost 10 bases and J 5 bases, leaving 20 bases between the germline ends. Germline loops: CDR1 MNHNS, CDR2 SASEGT. The CDR3 is 14 amino acids. This CDR3 is CATARGSRAETQYF. The DNA of the CDR3 is TGTGCCACAGCCAGGGGCTCTCGGGCGGAGACCCAGTACTTC.

This rearrangement joins TRBV7-2 to TRBJ2-1, with 9 bases lining up with TRBD2. V was pared by 2 bases and J by 6 bases, with 5 bases of the junction left unmatched. This CDR3 is built from 15 residues. Germline V gene sequence: CDR1 SGHTA, CDR2 FQGNSA. In DNA, the CDR3 is TGTGCCAGCAGCTTAAGCGGGAGGCTGTCCAATGAGCAGTTCTTC. As protein: CASSLSGRLSNEQFF.

The chain has TRBV27 and TRBJ2-7, with TRBD1 matching over 11 bases. Germline V gives CDR1 MNHEY, CDR2 SMNVEV (reference sequence). The CDR3 runs to 15 residues. V lost 4 bases, J lost 3 bases, and 5 bases stayed unmatched. The CDR3 loop is CASSSTGTGGYEQYF. DNA of the CDR3: TGTGCCAGCAGTTCAACCGGGACAGGGGGCTACGAGCAGTACTTC.

V is TRBV5-1 and J is TRBJ2-2; a weak D match, TRBD2 (5 bases). Germline-derived CDR1 and CDR2 are SGHRS and YFSETQ. There are 14 residues in the CDR3. Trimming took off 0 bases at V and 6 bases at J, with 9 bases between the two ends. The CDR3 coding sequence is TGCGCCAGCAGCTTGGAGGGAGCGGCCGGGGAGCTGTTTTTT. This translates into CASSLEGAAGELFF. The complete variable domain, with remaining parts taken from reference TRBV5-1 and TRBJ2-2, reads KAGVTQTPRYLIKTRGQQVTLSCSPISGHRSVSWYQQTPGQGLQFLFEYFSETQRNKGNFPGRFSGRQFSNSRSEMNVSTLELGDSALYLCASSLEGAAGELFFGEGSRLTVL.

This chain links TRBV7-9 with TRBJ2-6; possible D gene TRBD1, 6 bases. Germline V gene lookup returns CDR1 SEHNR and CDR2 FQNEAQ (reference sequence). V lost 5 bases to trimming and J lost 3 bases, with 17 bases between them. The CDR3 sequence is 17 residues long. For the CDR3, the DNA is TGTGCCAGCAGCGTGCGGACAGTCGTGTTTGGGGCCAACGTCCTGACTTTC. This gives the protein CASSVRTVVFGANVLTF.

The V and J genes are TRBV7-9 and TRBJ2-1, with D perhaps matching TRBD1 (6 bases). The CDR3 extends over 15 amino acids. Trimming took 1 base from V and 2 from J, leaving 9 bases between them. From germline, CDR1 is SEHNR and CDR2 FQNEAQ (reference sequence). CDR3 coding DNA: TGTGCCAGCAGCTTAGGACAGGTGCCCTACAATGAGCAGTTCTTC. This gives the protein CASSLGQVPYNEQFF.

The chain recombines TRBV7-2 with TRBJ2-3; 7 bases agree with TRBD2. Trimming took 5 bases from V and 4 from J; bases not matched to a gene: 9. Germline V lookup: CDR1 SGHTA, CDR2 FQGNSA. The CDR3 covers 15 residues. CDR3 bases: TGTGCCAGCAGCACCGGGGCGGGGGAAGCAGATACGCAGTATTTT. Translating it yields CASSTGAGEADTQYF.

V is TRBV5-6 and J is TRBJ1-1, with a possible D match to TRBD1 (5 bases). Trimming left V 2 bases short and J 2 bases short, with 10 bases between. This CDR3 region has 14 residues. The germline CDR1 and CDR2 sequences are SGHDT and YYEEEE. The CDR3 bases are TGTGCCAGCAGCTTACTGGGGCCCAACACTGAAGCTTTCTTT. It codes for CASSLLGPNTEAFF.

This clone was seen only once. The chain joins TRBV5-6 to TRBJ2-5; D is possibly TRBD2 (6 bases). CDR3 length: 15 residues. V dropped 2 bases and J dropped 1 base, with 12 bases sitting between them. Germline V gene sequence: CDR1 SGHDT, CDR2 YYEEEE. The CDR3 protein is CASSFLLASQETQYF. The CDR3 DNA is TGTGCCAGCAGCTTTTTGCTAGCGTCCCAAGAGACCCAGTACTTC.

The chain combines TRBV7-9 with TRBJ1-2, with D maybe TRBD1 (5 bases). Germline V gene data show CDR1 as SEHNR and CDR2 as FQNEAQ (reference sequence). The CDR3 has 17 residues. V shed 4 bases and J shed 7 bases, with 25 bases lying between them. The CDR3 is CASSSPTPSHRSTGYTF. CDR3 DNA: TGTGCCAGCAGCTCTCCCACCCCCAGTCACAGGTCTACTGGCTACACCTTC.

This sequence joins TRBV29-1 and TRBJ2-3, with 7 nucleotides matching TRBD1. The CDR3 contains 13 residues. The germline CDR1 and CDR2 sequences are SQVTM and ANQGSEA. V shed 4 bases, J shed 1 base, and the junction held 2 bases outside the gene matches. As DNA, the CDR3 is TGCAGCGTTGCGGGACAGCGCACAGATACGCAGTATTTT. Its protein product is CSVAGQRTDTQYF.

The V gene is TRBV11-2, the J gene TRBJ1-2, with no clear D. Germline CDR1 SGHAT, CDR2 FQNNGV. Trimming took off 4 bases at V and 2 bases at J, with 2 bases between the two ends. The CDR3 is 11 residues long. The CDR3 reads CASSSNYGYTF. The DNA for the CDR3 is TGTGCCAGCAGCTCGAACTATGGCTACACCTTC.

The V call is TRBV11-1, the J call TRBJ1-1, with D possibly matching TRBD1 (6 bases). The CDR3 covers 13 residues. In germline, CDR1 is SGHAT, CDR2 FQDESV (reference sequence). Trimming removed 0 bases from V and 4 bases from J, with 6 bases in between. The CDR3 spells CASSLARGTEAFF. CDR3 DNA sequence: TGTGCCAGCAGCTTAGCCAGGGGCACTGAAGCTTTCTTT.

J is TRBJ1-4 and V is TRBV28; possibly TRBD1 for D (6 bases). The V gene lost 6 bases and the J gene lost 8 bases, with 13 bases spanning the gap. The CDR3 consists of 13 residues. From germline, CDR1 is MDHEN and CDR2 SYDVKM. CDR3 sequence reads: CASRNHGTEKLFF. The CDR3 bases are TGTGCCAGCAGGAACCACGGGACAGAAAAACTGTTTTTT.

This clone was observed once. The chain has TRBV30 and TRBJ1-1; 11 nucleotides align to TRBD1. The CDR3 extends over 15 amino acids. With V trimmed by 3 bases and J by 4 bases, 7 bases remained unmatched. Germline V lookup: CDR1 GTSNPN, CDR2 SVGIG (reference sequence). CDR3 sequence (DNA): TGTGCCTGGAGAAACCGGGACAGGGGGAGCACTGAAGCTTTCTTT. Amino acid sequence: CAWRNRDRGSTEAFF.

This chain links TRBV5-4 with TRBJ2-1, with D unclear. Germline V lookup: CDR1 SGHNT, CDR2 YYREEE (reference sequence). Trimming pared 4 bases from V and 9 bases from J, leaving 14 bases between. CDR3 length: 13 amino acids. The CDR3 sequence: CASSLPTPGEQFF. The CDR3 DNA is TGTGCCAGCAGCCTCCCCACTCCTGGTGAGCAGTTCTTC. The variable domain in full, with the rest retrieved from reference TRBV5-4 and TRBJ2-1, is ETGVTQSPTHLIKTRGQQVTLRCSSQSGHNTVSWYQQALGQGPQFIFQYYREEENGRGNFPPRFSGLQFPNYSSELNVNALELDDSALYLCASSLPTPGEQFFGPGTRLTVL.

The chain links TRBV9 to TRBJ2-5, with 7 bases fitting TRBD2. CDR3 length: 17 amino acids. Germline V gene sequence: CDR1 SGDLS, CDR2 YYNGEE. The V segment lost 1 base and the J segment 0 bases; nucleotides outside the gene matches: 9. The CDR3 here is CASSVRSGGTNQETQYF. CDR3 bases: TGTGCCAGCAGCGTAAGGTCGGGAGGAACTAACCAAGAGACCCAGTACTTC. The full variable domain, in which reference TRBV9 and TRBJ2-5 provide the parts outside the CDR3, is DSGVTQTPKHLITATGQRVTLRCSPRSGDLSVYWYQQSLDQGLQFLIQYYNGEERAKGNILERFSAQQFPDLHSELNLSSLELGDSALYFCASSVRSGGTNQETQYFGPGTRLLVL.